The sequence of this TCR beta chain was determined in a study of beta chain features in type 1 diabetes. The CDR3 is made up of 17 amino acids. V lost 3 bases, J lost 3 bases, and 11 bases stayed unmatched. Germline loops: CDR1 SGHTA, CDR2 FQGNSA. Regarding this clone: No antigen is known for it.

Study outcomes and limitations: HLA effects on TCRB rearrangement stayed unresolved here.

TCRB transcripts that were expressed got sequenced, as all of the isolated RNA had been reverse transcribed. Libraries were prepared by immunoSEQ multiplex PCR; TCRdb keeps only in-frame clonotypes and omits some of them. The sample lists nearly 250,000 clones, approximately 70% occurring once. The sequencing sample was made of naive CD4+ T cells from blood. The J gene is TRBJ2-5, the V gene TRBV7-2, with 9 bases lining up with TRBD2. The TCR originated in a man aged 30 to 39 in good health. This CDR3 reads CASSFPLSGRREETQYF. The DNA for the CDR3 is TGTGCCAGCAGCTTTCCTCTTAGCGGGAGAAGGGAAGAGACCCAGTACTTC.